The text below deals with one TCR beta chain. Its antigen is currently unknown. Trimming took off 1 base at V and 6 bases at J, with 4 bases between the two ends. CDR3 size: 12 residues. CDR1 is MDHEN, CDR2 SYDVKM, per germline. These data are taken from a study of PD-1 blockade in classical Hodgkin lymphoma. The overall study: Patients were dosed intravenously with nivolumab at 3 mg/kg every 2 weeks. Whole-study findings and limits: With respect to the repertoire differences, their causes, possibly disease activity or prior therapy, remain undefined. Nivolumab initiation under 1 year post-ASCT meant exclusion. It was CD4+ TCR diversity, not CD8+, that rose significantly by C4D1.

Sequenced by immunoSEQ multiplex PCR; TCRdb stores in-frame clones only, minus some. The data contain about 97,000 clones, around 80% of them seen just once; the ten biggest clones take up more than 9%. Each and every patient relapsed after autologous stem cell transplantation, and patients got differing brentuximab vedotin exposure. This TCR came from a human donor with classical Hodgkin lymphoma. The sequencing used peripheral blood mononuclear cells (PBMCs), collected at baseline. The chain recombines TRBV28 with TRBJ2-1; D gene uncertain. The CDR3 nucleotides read TGTGCCAGCAGTTTATATCTCAATGAGCAGTTCTTC. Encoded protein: CASSLYLNEQFF.